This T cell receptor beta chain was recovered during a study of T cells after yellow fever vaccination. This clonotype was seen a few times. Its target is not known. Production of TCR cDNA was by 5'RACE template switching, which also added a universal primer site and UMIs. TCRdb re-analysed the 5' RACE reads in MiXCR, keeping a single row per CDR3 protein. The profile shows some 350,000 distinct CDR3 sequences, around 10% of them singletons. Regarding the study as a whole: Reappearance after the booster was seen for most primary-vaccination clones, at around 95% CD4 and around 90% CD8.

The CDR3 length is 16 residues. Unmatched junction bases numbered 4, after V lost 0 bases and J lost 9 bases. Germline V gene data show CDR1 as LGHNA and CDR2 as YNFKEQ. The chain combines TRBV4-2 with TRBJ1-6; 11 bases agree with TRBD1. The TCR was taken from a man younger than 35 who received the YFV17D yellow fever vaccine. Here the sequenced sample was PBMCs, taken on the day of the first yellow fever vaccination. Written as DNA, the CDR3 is TGTGCCAGCAGCCAAGATCGGGGACAGGGGGGTTCACCCCTCCACTTT. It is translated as CASSQDRGQGGSPLHF.